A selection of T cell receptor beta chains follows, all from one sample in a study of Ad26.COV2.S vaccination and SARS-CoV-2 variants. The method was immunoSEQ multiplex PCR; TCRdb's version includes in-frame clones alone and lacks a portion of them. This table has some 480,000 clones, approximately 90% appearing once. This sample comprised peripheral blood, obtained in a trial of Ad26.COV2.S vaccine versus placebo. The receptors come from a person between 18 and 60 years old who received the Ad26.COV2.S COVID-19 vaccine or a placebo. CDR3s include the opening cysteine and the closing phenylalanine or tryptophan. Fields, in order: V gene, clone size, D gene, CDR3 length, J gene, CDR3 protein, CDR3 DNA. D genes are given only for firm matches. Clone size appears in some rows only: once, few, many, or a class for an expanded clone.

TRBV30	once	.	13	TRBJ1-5	CAWSPQANQPQHF	TGTGCCTGGAGTCCGCAGGCCAATCAGCCCCAGCATTTT
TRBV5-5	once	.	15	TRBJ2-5	CASNTLPGNQETQYF	TGTGCCAGCAATACGCTCCCAGGGAACCAAGAGACCCAGTACTTC
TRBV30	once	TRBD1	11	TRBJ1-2	CAWSTGVGYTF	TGTGCCTGGAGTACAGGGGTTGGCTACACCTTC
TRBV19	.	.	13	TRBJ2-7	CASSASLGAYTDF	TGTGCCAGTAGTGCCTCCCTCGGGGCCTATACGGACTTC
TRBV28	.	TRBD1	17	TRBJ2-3	CASSLWGQGASPDTQYF	TGTGCCAGCAGTTTATGGGGACAGGGGGCGTCCCCAGATACGCAGTATTTT
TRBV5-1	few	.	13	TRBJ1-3	CASVGGSGNTIYF	TGCGCCAGCGTTGGGGGTAGCGGAAACACCATATATTTT
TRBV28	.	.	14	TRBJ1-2	CASSLLGAPYGYTF	TGTGCCAGCAGCCTACTCGGGGCCCCCTATGGCTACACCTTC
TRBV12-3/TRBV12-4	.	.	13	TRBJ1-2	CASSLGYNYGYTF	TGTGCCAGCAGTTTGGGATACAACTATGGCTACACCTTC
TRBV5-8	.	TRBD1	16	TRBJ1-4	CASSLTTGTGNEKLFF	TGTGCCAGCAGCTTGACCACCGGGACAGGAAATGAAAAACTGTTTTTT
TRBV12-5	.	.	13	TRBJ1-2	CASGWNLGGGYTF	TGTGCTAGTGGTTGGAACCTGGGGGGTGGCTACACCTTC
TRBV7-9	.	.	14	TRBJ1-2	CASSLARGTYGYTF	TGTGCCAGCAGCTTAGCACGAGGTACCTATGGCTACACCTTC
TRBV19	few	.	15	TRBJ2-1	CASSTTGTLRDEQFF	TGTGCCAGTAGCACCACAGGGACCTTACGAGATGAGCAGTTCTTC
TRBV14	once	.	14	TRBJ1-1	CASSQYKGSTEAFF	TGTGCCAGCAGCCAATACAAGGGGAGCACTGAAGCTTTCTTT
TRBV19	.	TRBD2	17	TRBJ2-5	CASSVGLAVGRRETQYF	TGTGCCAGTAGTGTGGGACTAGCGGTTGGAAGGCGGGAGACCCAGTACTTC
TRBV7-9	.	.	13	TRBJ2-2	CASSLAGPGELFF	TGTGCCAGCAGCTTAGCAGGGCCCGGGGAGCTGTTTTTT
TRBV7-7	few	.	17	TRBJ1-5	CASSFGLAARSNQPQHF	TGTGCCAGCAGCTTTGGTTTGGCCGCGAGGAGCAATCAGCCCCAGCATTTT
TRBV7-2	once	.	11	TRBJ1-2	CASSSSGALTF	TGTGCCAGCAGTTCCTCGGGAGCTCTGACCTTC
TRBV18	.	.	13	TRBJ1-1	CASSVDGGAEAFF	TGTGCCAGCTCCGTGGACGGTGGCGCTGAAGCTTTCTTT
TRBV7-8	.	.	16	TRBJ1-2	CASSPPGQGRNYGYTF	TGTGCCAGCAGCCCTCCGGGGCAGGGACGTAACTATGGCTACACCTTC
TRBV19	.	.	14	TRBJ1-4	CASSVSATNEKLFF	TGTGCCAGTAGTGTGTCGGCTACTAATGAAAAACTGTTTTTT
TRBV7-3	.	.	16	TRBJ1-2	CASSPGPRGTNYGYTF	TGTGCCAGCAGCCCCGGGCCCCGAGGTACTAACTATGGCTACACCTTC
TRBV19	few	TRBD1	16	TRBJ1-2	CASSTTGTGGDYGYTF	TGTGCCAGTAGTACAACCGGGACAGGGGGCGACTATGGCTACACCTTC
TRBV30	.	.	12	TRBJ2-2	CAWSGDTGELFF	TGTGCCTGGAGTGGGGACACCGGGGAGCTGTTTTTT
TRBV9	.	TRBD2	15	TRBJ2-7	CASSSWTSGSNEQYF	TGTGCCAGCAGCTCTTGGACTAGCGGGAGCAACGAGCAGTACTTC
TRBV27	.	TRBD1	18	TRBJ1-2	CASSSYSDRGRTNYGYTF	TGTGCCAGCAGTTCATACTCGGACAGGGGGCGGACTAACTATGGCTACACCTTC
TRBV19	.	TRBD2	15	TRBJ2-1	CASRTIAGANNEQFF	TGTGCCAGTAGGACTATAGCGGGAGCTAACAATGAGCAGTTCTTC
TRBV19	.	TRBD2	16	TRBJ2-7	CASTTPGTRDPYEQYF	TGTGCCAGTACTACTCCCGGGACTAGGGACCCCTACGAGCAGTACTTC
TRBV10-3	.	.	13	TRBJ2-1	CAISPRRWNEQFF	TGTGCCATCAGCCCCCGAAGGTGGAATGAGCAGTTCTTC
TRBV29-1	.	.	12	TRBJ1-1	CSAGPPNTEAFF	TGCAGCGCGGGACCGCCGAACACTGAAGCTTTCTTT
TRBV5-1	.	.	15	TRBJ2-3	CASSLRGTARDTQYF	TGCGCCAGCAGCTTGCGGGGTACAGCACGGGATACGCAGTATTTT
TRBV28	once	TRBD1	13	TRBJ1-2	CASRIDRAHGYTF	TGTGCCAGCAGAATTGACAGGGCCCATGGCTACACCTTC
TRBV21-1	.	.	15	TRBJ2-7	CASSREGRRVCEQYF	TGTGCCAGCAGTCGCGAGGGCCGCAGGGTCTGCGAGCAGTACTTC
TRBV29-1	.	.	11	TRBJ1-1	CSVDTRDGAFF	TGCAGCGTTGATACTAGGGACGGAGCTTTCTTT
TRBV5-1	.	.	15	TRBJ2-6	CASSLGGYRANVLTF	TGCGCCAGCAGCTTGGGAGGGTACAGGGCCAACGTCCTGACTTTC
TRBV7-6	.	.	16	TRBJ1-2	CASSLESRPGNYGYTF	TGTGCCAGCAGCTTAGAGTCCAGGCCCGGTAACTATGGCTACACCTTC
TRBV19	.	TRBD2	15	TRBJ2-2	CASSKVLAGTGELFF	TGTGCCAGTAGTAAAGTACTAGCGGGCACCGGGGAGCTGTTTTTT
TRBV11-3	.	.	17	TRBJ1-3	CASSWGRDVYSGNTIYF	TGTGCCAGCAGCTGGGGACGGGACGTATACTCTGGAAACACCATATATTTT
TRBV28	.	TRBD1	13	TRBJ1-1	CASRSGGDTEAFF	TGTGCCAGCAGGTCAGGGGGTGACACTGAAGCTTTCTTT
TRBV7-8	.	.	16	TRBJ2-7	CASSLQTGQFNYEQYF	TGTGCCAGCAGCCTACAAACAGGGCAGTTTAATTACGAGCAGTACTTC
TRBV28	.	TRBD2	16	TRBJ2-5	CASSGRIAGRQETQYF	TGTGCCAGCAGTGGGAGAATAGCGGGGAGACAAGAGACCCAGTACTTC